These 11 T cell receptor beta chains were all obtained from the same sample, sequenced in a study of T cells in Graves' hyperthyroidism and ophthalmopathy. RNA transcripts gave rise to amplified TCR beta CDR3 regions. The TCR CDR3 first-round RT-PCR relied on the HTBI primer set. Via MiXCR, TCRdb re-called the multiplex PCR reads, giving one row per CDR3 protein. The sample lists over 500,000 distinct CDR3 sequences, 17% occurring once. Sequencing was carried out using blood. Source of these receptors: a woman aged 18-35 years with Graves' ophthalmopathy.

V is TRBV20-1 and J is TRBJ1-2; no reliable D call. V gave up 3 bases and J gave up 7 bases, with 6 bases separating them. The CDR3 length is 10 residues. Germline CDR1 and CDR2: DFQATT and SNEGSKA (reference sequence). This chain's CDR3 is CSASGVGYTF. DNA of the CDR3: TGCAGTGCTAGCGGGGTTGGCTACACCTTC.

This clonotype was seen only a few times. The chain is built from TRBV4-3 and TRBJ2-7; a possible D gene is TRBD2 (6 bases). V lost 2 bases, J lost 0 bases, and 8 bases lay in between. The CDR3 is 14 residues long. The germline CDR1 and CDR2 sequences are LGHNA and YSLEER. The CDR3 bases are TGCGCCAGCAGCCAACGACTAGGCTCCTACGAGCAGTACTTC. Translating it yields CASSQRLGSYEQYF.

This chain links TRBV19 with TRBJ2-2; D remains unclear. CDR1 is LNHDA, CDR2 SQIVND, per germline (reference sequence). V lost 6 bases, J lost 7 bases, and 3 bases lay in between. CDR3 length equals 10 residues. The CDR3 sequence is CASRNGELFF. The CDR3 DNA is TGTGCCAGTAGAAACGGGGAGCTGTTTTTT. The whole variable domain, filled in from reference TRBV19 and TRBJ2-2, reads DGGITQSPKYLFRKEGQNVTLSCEQNLNHDAMYWYRQDPGQGLRLIYYSQIVNDFQKGDIAEGYSVSREKKESFPLTVTSAQKNPTAFYLCASRNGELFFGEGSRLTVL.

This clonotype has more than one count but fewer than ten. The chain employs TRBV19 and TRBJ2-7; 10 positions agree with TRBD2. Losses at the gene ends were 2 bases for V and 5 bases for J; bases not matched to a gene: 6. The germline V gene encodes CDR1 LNHDA and CDR2 SQIVND (reference sequence). The CDR3 has 15 residues. The DNA of the CDR3 is TGTGCCAGTAGTATACTAGCGGGAGAACATGACGAGCAGTACTTC. This codes for CASSILAGEHDEQYF.

This chain joins TRBV14 and TRBJ2-3, with D tentatively TRBD2 (6 bases). Between the trimmed V and J ends, which lost 0 bases and 5 bases, there was a span of 18 bases. The CDR3 covers 17 residues. Germline-derived CDR1 and CDR2 are SGHDN and FVKESK. CDR3 nucleotide sequence: TGTGCCAGCAGCCAAGAAGTCGGCGGGATTACGAAAGATACGCAGTATTTT. Its translation is CASSQEVGGITKDTQYF.

The rearrangement joins TRBV5-1 to TRBJ1-4, with D maybe TRBD1 (6 bases). Germline CDR1 SGHRS, CDR2 YFSETQ. V lost 6 bases to trimming and J lost 0 bases, with 12 bases between them. CDR3 length: 15 amino acids. The CDR3 loop reads CASKEEGATNEKLFF. In DNA, the CDR3 is TGCGCCAGCAAGGAGGAGGGGGCAACTAATGAAAAACTGTTTTTT. Together with reference TRBV5-1 and TRBJ1-4, the CDR3 gives the full variable domain: KAGVTQTPRYLIKTRGQQVTLSCSPISGHRSVSWYQQTPGQGLQFLFEYFSETQRNKGNFPGRFSGRQFSNSRSEMNVSTLELGDSALYLCASKEEGATNEKLFFGSGTQLSVL.

The sample holds a few counts of this clonotype. The CDR3: CATSREIDAEETQYF. CDR3 sequence (DNA): TGTGCCACCAGCAGAGAGATTGACGCAGAAGAGACCCAGTACTTC. The J gene is TRBJ2-5, the V gene TRBV15; D call uncertain. The CDR3 has 15 residues. The V end lost 0 bases, the J end lost 3 bases, and 11 bases lay between the germline ends. Germline V gene lookup returns CDR1 LNHNV and CDR2 YYDKDF (reference sequence). Using reference TRBV15 and TRBJ2-5 for the parts outside the CDR3, the full variable domain is DAMVIQNPRYQVTQFGKPVTLSCSQTLNHNVMYWYQQKSSQAPKLLFHYYDKDFNNEADTPDNFQSRRPNTSFCFLDIRSPGLGDTAMYLCATSREIDAEETQYFGPGTRLLVL.

This clonotype occurred many times. The chain couples TRBV3-1 to TRBJ1-2; D might be TRBD1 (5 bases). CDR1 LGHDT and CDR2 YNNKEL come from the germline V gene (reference sequence). This CDR3 comprises 16 residues. V lost 0 bases and J lost 2, with 13 bases in between. The CDR3 DNA sequence: TGTGCCAGCAGCCAAGATCATAGAGGGACCAACTATGGCTACACCTTC. It translates to CASSQDHRGTNYGYTF.

This chain connects TRBV7-2 to TRBJ2-5; D possibly corresponds to TRBD1 (6 bases). The length of the CDR3 is 15 residues. Per the germline V gene, CDR1 is SGHTA and CDR2 is FQGNSA. V gave up 0 bases and J gave up 1 base, with 9 bases separating them. CDR3 sequence: CASSLALRGQETQYF. The CDR3, as DNA: TGTGCCAGCAGCTTAGCCCTCAGGGGCCAAGAGACCCAGTACTTC.

This clonotype was counted at least ten times. This chain links TRBV27 with TRBJ2-1, with 7 bases that match TRBD2. Per germline, CDR1 MNHEY and CDR2 SMNVEV (reference sequence). The CDR3 is made up of 18 amino acids. Trimming at V came to 7 bases and at J to 0 bases, leaving 15 bases not matched to a gene. The CDR3 DNA reads TGTGCCAGCACCGAGCGGGACCCGGGGCGCAGCTCCTACAATGAGCAGTTCTTC. Its protein is CASTERDPGRSSYNEQFF.

The sample holds many counts of this clonotype. This sequence joins TRBV10-3 and TRBJ1-2; 7 bases agree with TRBD1. The CDR3 has 15 amino acids. Germline values: CDR1 ENHRY, CDR2 SYGVKD. The V gene end was trimmed by 3 bases and the J gene end by 5 bases; junction bases not matched to a gene: 9. The DNA for the CDR3 is TGTGCCATCAGTGACCTTAGACAGGGAAGATATGGCTACACCTTC. It encodes CAISDLRQGRYGYTF.